This T cell receptor beta chain was observed in a study of T cells in localized non-small cell lung cancer. Study-level findings and limits: The appearance of a median approximately 57 of the top 100 tumor clones was seen in adjacent lung. Sequencing covered just one tumor region, so heterogeneity cannot be ruled out.

V was trimmed by 2 bases and J by 4 bases, leaving 15 bases between them. The CDR3 is 16 residues long. CDR1 and CDR2 from the germline V gene are SGHTS and YDEGEE. Produced via immunoSEQ multiplex PCR; TCRdb's table is partial and in-frame only. The table includes 55,000 to 75,000 clones, about 90% detected once. About this clone: What it binds is unknown.

The source of this sequence is a male donor aged 60 or older with stage III squamous cell lung carcinoma. The V and J genes are TRBV5-8 and TRBJ2-2; maybe TRBD2 (7 bases). The specimen comprised peripheral blood, sampled before any cancer treatment. The CDR3 loop is CASSFRGGLGTGELFF. CDR3 coding DNA: TGTGCCAGCAGCTTTCGCGGGGGCCTGGGCACCGGGGAGCTGTTTTTT.